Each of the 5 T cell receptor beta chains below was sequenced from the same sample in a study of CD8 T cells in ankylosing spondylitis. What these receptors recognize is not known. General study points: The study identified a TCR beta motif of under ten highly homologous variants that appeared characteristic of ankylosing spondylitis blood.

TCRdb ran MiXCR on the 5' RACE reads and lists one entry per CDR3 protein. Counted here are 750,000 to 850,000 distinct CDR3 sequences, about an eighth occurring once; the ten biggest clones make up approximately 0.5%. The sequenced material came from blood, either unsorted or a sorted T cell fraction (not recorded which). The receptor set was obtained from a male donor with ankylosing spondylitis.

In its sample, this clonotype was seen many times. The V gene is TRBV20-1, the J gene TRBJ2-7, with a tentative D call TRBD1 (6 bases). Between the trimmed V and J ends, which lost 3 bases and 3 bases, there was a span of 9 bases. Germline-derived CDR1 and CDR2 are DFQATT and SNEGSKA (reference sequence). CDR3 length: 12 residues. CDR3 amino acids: CSARVDSYEQYF. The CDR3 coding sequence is TGCAGTGCTAGGGTGGACAGCTACGAGCAGTACTTC.

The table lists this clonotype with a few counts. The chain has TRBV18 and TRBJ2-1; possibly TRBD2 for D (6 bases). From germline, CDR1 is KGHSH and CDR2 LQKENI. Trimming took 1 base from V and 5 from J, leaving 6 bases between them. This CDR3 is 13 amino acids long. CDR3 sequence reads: CASSPLADNEQFF. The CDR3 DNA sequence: TGTGCCAGCTCACCACTAGCGGACAATGAGCAGTTCTTC.

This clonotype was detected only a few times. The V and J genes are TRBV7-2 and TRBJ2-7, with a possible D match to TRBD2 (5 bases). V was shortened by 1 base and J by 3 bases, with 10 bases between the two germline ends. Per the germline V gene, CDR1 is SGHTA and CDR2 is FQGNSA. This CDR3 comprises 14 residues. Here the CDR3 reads CASSLGGPFYEQYF. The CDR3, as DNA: TGTGCCAGCAGCTTAGGAGGGCCCTTCTACGAGCAGTACTTC. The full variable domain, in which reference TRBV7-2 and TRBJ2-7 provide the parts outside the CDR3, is GAGVSQSPSNKVTEKGKDVELRCDPISGHTALYWYRQSLGQGLEFLIYFQGNSAPDKSGLPSDRFSAERTGGSVSTLTIQRTQQEDSAVYLCASSLGGPFYEQYFGPGTRLTVT.

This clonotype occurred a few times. The CDR3 reads CSARNTAGTQYF. The CDR3 DNA follows: TGCAGTGCTAGAAACACAGCGGGTACGCAGTATTTT. This sequence joins TRBV20-1 and TRBJ2-3, with D possibly being TRBD2 (6 bases). V lost 2 bases and J 8 bases, leaving 11 bases between the germline ends. The CDR3 length is 12 residues. From germline, CDR1 is DFQATT and CDR2 SNEGSKA (reference sequence).

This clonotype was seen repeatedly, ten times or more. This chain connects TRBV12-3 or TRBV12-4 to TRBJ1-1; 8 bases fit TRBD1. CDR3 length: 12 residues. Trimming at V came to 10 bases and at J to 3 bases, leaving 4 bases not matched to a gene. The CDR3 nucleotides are TGTGCCATTAACAGGGGGGACACTGAAGCTTTCTTT. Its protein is CAINRGDTEAFF.